This paragraph covers one T cell receptor (beta chain) sequence. The record originates from a study of blood T cell repertoires in COVID-19. Study details: The origin of the acute and convalescent COVID-19 samples was the United States, Italy and Spain. PBMCs, B-cell-depleted T cells, or T cells provided the cDNA or gDNA that made up the material.

Original methodology: Estimation of nucleated cell counts was performed using reference gene primer amplification. Method: immunoSEQ multiplex PCR; TCRdb's copy keeps in-frame clones and lacks some. That table is the source of V, J and clone size, and D and trimming were worked out from the DNA. The sample shows approximately 220,000 clones, about 90% of them seen only once. The CDR3 sequence is 15 residues long. The germline V gene has CDR1 SGHVS and CDR2 FNYEAQ. After removal of 5 bases from V and 7 bases from J, the junction contained 8 bases not matched to a gene. The V call is TRBV7-6, the J call TRBJ1-6; TRBD1 aligns across 7 bases. Sequencing used peripheral blood. The receptor's source is a woman between 45 and 60 years old with acute or convalescent COVID-19. CDR3 amino acids: CASSVSGQLNSPLHF. The CDR3 DNA reads as TGTGCCAGCAGCGTATCGGGACAGCTAAATTCACCCCTCCACTTT.